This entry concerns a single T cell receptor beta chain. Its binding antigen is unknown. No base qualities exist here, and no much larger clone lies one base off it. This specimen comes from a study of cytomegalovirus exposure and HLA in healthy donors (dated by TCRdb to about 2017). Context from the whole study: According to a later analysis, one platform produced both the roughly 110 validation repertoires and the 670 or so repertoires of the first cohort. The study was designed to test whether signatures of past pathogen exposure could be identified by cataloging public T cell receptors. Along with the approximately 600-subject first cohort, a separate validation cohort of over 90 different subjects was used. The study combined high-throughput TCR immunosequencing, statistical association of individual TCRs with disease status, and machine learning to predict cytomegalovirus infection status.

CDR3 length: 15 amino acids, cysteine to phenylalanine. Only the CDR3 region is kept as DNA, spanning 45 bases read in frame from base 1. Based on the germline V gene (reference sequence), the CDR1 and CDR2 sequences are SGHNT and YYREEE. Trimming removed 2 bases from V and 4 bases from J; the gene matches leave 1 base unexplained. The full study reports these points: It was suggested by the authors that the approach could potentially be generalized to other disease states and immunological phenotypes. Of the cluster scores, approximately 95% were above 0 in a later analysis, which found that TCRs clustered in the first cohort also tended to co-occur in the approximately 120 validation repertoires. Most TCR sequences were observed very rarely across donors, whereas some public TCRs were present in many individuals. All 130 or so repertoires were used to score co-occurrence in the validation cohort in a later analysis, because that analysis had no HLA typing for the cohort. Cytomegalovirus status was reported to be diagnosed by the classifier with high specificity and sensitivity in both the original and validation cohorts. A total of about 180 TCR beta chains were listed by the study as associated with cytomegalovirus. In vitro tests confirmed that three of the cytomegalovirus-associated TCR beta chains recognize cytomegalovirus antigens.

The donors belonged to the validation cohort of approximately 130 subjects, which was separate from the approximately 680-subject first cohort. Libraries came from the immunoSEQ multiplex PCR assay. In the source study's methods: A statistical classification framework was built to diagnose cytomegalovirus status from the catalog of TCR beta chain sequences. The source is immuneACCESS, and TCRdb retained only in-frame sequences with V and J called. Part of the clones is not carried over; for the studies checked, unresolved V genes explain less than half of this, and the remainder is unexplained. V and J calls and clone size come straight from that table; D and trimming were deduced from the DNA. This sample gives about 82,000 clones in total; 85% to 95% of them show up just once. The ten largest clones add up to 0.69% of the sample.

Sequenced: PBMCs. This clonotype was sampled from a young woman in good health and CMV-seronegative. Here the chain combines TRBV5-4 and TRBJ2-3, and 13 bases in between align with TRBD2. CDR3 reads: CASSFGLAGADTQYF. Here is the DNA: TGTGCCAGCAGCTTTGGACTAGCGGGGGCAGATACGCAGTATTTT.